This TCR beta chain was identified during a study of technical replicates of blood from a handful of donors. The CDR3 totals 15 residues. Trimming took 0 bases from V and 4 from J; bases not matched to a gene: 2. In germline, CDR1 is MNHEY, CDR2 SVGAGI. The repertoire was sequenced with immunoSEQ multiplex PCR; TCRdb's copy has only in-frame clones and lacks some. The sample consists of around 86,000 clones, around 96% of them appearing once. The clonotype comes from a human donor in good health. Sequences were obtained from T cells isolated from PBMCs. The rearrangement uses TRBV6-5 and TRBJ2-1; TRBD2 agrees at 8 bases. The DNA for the CDR3 is TGTGCCAGCAGTTACTCCAGCGGGAGTTACAATGAGCAGTTCTTC. Its protein product is CASSYSSGSYNEQFF.